This passage covers 2 T cell receptor beta chains from one sample sequenced in a study of T cell repertoires in cytomegalovirus infection. Their antigens are not known. TCRdb reprocessed the reads via MiXCR and lists one record per CDR3 protein. The sample has 95,000 to 150,000 distinct CDR3 sequences, 32% seen once; the top ten hold roughly three fifths. Sequencing was performed on CD8+ T cells from cultured PBMCs, taken from culture after CMV antigen stimulation. These receptors were taken from a human donor in good health (CMV status not recorded). Some clones in this sample may be carry-over from other donors' samples.

This chain connects TRBV4-1 to TRBJ2-7; 9 nucleotides line up with TRBD1. In germline, CDR1 is MGHRA, CDR2 YSYEKL. The junction had 6 bases not matched to a gene; V was cut back by 4 bases and J by 2 bases. This CDR3 contains 15 residues. CDR3 region: CASSPRHRGPYEQYF. CDR3 nucleotide sequence: TGCGCCAGCAGCCCACGCCACAGGGGGCCCTACGAGCAGTACTTC.

This clonotype was seen ten or more times. The V and J genes are TRBV4-3 and TRBJ1-3; D ambiguous. V dropped 0 bases and J dropped 0 bases, with 12 bases sitting between them. Germline V gene lookup returns CDR1 LGHNA and CDR2 YSLEER. This CDR3 spans 17 amino acids. The DNA for the CDR3 is TGCGCCAGCAGCCAAGAGCTTAGTCACCACTCTGGAAACACCATATATTTT. It translates to CASSQELSHHSGNTIYF.